Following are 2 T cell receptor beta chains from one sample sequenced in a study of T-cell memory formation after mild COVID-19. TCRdb recomputed calls from the 5' RACE reads with MiXCR, one row per CDR3 protein. Altogether about 280,000 distinct CDR3 sequences are present, less than 9.5% being singletons, with the ten largest covering about 20%. Sequencing was performed on PBMCs or a T cell subset sorted from them (not recorded which). The receptors originated from a man aged 18 to 35 who had mild COVID-19 (a few samples of this study predate the infection). Cell type and time point are not known.

This clonotype occurred many times. The CDR3 reads CASAPLVGNEQFF. The CDR3 DNA sequence: TGCGCCAGCGCGCCCCTCGTCGGGAATGAGCAGTTCTTC. This sequence joins TRBV5-1 and TRBJ2-1; D is unclear. V lost 7 bases and J 7 bases, leaving 15 bases between the germline ends. CDR1 is SGHRS, CDR2 YFSETQ, per germline. The CDR3 is made up of 13 amino acids. The full variable domain, rest sourced from reference TRBV5-1 and TRBJ2-1, is KAGVTQTPRYLIKTRGQQVTLSCSPISGHRSVSWYQQTPGQGLQFLFEYFSETQRNKGNFPGRFSGRQFSNSRSEMNVSTLELGDSALYLCASAPLVGNEQFFGPGTRLTVL.

This clonotype was observed many times. The rearrangement links TRBV24-1 to TRBJ2-1; possible D gene TRBD2, 5 bases. Trimming removed 11 bases from V and 4 bases from J, with 11 bases in between. CDR1 KGHDR and CDR2 SFDVKD come from the germline V gene. CDR3 length: 12 residues. CDR3 loop: CASGSGYNEQFF. In nucleotides, the CDR3 is TGTGCCAGCGGTTCGGGATACAATGAGCAGTTCTTC.